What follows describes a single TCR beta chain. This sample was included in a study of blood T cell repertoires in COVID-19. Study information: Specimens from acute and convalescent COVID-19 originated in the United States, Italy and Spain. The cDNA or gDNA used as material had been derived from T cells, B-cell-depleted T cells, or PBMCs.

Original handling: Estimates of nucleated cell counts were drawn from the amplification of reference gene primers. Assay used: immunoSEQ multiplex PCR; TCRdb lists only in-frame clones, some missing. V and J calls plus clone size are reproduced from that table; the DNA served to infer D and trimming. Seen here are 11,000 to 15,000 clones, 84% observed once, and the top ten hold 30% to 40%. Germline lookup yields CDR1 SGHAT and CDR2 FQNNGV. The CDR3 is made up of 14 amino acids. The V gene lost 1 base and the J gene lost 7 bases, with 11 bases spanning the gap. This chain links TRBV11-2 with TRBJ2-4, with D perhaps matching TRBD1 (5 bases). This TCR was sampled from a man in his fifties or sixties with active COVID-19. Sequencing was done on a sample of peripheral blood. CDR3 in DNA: TGTGCCAGCAGCTTAGGGCCAGGGTCGAACATTCAGTACTTC. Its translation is CASSLGPGSNIQYF.